The rows below give T cell receptor beta chains drawn from one sample of a study of cytomegalovirus exposure and HLA in healthy donors. Using immunoSEQ multiplex PCR, the repertoire was profiled, and TCRdb retains in-frame clones only, with some absent. The repertoire holds roughly 160,000 clones, with more than 60% as singletons. Specimen: PBMCs. These TCRs come from a middle-aged woman in good health and CMV-seropositive. Both conserved end residues are part of each CDR3. A D gene is named only where the DNA matches it firmly. Size tells how often a clone was seen (once, few, many) or the class of an expanded clone, and some rows leave it out.

TRBD1	-	TRBV19	TRBJ2-7	CASSSQTGGAYEQYF	TGTGCCAGTAGTAGCCAGACAGGGGGGGCCTACGAGCAGTACTTC
TRBD1	-	TRBV18	TRBJ2-6	CASSPPGGAGANVLTF	TGTGCCAGCTCACCACCAGGGGGCGCTGGGGCCAACGTCCTGACTTTC
-	few	TRBV5-1	TRBJ2-1	CASSPQGSSYNEQFF	TGCGCCAGCAGCCCGCAGGGGAGCTCCTACAATGAGCAGTTCTTC
-	few	TRBV28	TRBJ2-7	CASSPPESYEQYF	TGTGCCAGCAGTCCCCCCGAGTCCTACGAGCAGTACTTC
TRBD1	-	TRBV9	TRBJ2-7	CASSVSDRGYYEQYF	TGTGCCAGCAGCGTATCCGACAGGGGGTACTACGAGCAGTACTTC
TRBD2	-	TRBV28	TRBJ2-7	CASNPTSGRANYEQYF	TGTGCCAGCAATCCGACTAGCGGGAGGGCCAACTACGAGCAGTACTTC
TRBD2	-	TRBV5-1	TRBJ2-5	CASSLGLAGGSETQYF	TGCGCCAGCAGCTTAGGACTAGCGGGAGGGTCGGAGACCCAGTACTTC
-	-	TRBV12-5	TRBJ2-2	CASADQGRFTGELFF	TGTGCTAGTGCCGACCAAGGGAGATTCACCGGGGAGCTGTTTTTT
-	-	TRBV28	TRBJ2-7	CASSLRTASYEQYF	TGTGCCAGCAGTCTCCGGACAGCCTCCTACGAGCAGTACTTC
TRBD1	-	TRBV6-1	TRBJ2-7	CASSGAGDRGKYEQYF	TGTGCCAGCAGTGGTGCGGGGGACAGGGGGAAGTACGAGCAGTACTTC
-	-	TRBV28	TRBJ2-1	CASSLPGVSGNEQFF	TGTGCCAGCAGCTTGCCGGGAGTGTCTGGCAATGAGCAGTTCTTC
TRBD2	-	TRBV29-1	TRBJ2-2	CSVLAGDGIPGELFF	TGCAGCGTCCTAGCGGGTGATGGTATTCCCGGGGAGCTGTTCTTT
-	-	TRBV15	TRBJ2-6	CATSRVVGRAGANVLTF	TGTGCCACCAGCAGAGTTGTCGGCAGGGCTGGGGCCAACGTCCTGACTTTC
-	few	TRBV6-4	TRBJ1-5	CASSDSQGINQPQHF	TGTGCCAGCAGTGACTCGCAGGGGATCAATCAGCCCCAGCATTTT
TRBD1	-	TRBV5-4	TRBJ2-7	CASSHTDRANYEQYF	TGTGCCAGCAGCCATACAGACAGGGCTAACTACGAGCAGTACTTC
-	-	TRBV10-2	TRBJ2-2	CASSDPGGGTGELFF	TGCGCCAGCAGTGATCCCGGGGGAGGCACCGGGGAGCTGTTTTTT
-	-	TRBV6-6	TRBJ1-2	CASSYLAGRDGYTF	TGTGCCAGCAGTTACTTAGCAGGGAGGGATGGCTACACCTTC
TRBD1	-	TRBV15	TRBJ1-6	CATSGTRGSSYNSPLHF	TGTGCCACCAGCGGGACCAGGGGGAGCTCCTATAATTCACCCCTCCACTTT
-	-	TRBV6-1	TRBJ1-1	CASSEDRSTEAFF	TGTGCCAGCAGTGAAGACAGGTCCACTGAAGCTTTCTTT
-	few	TRBV4-3	TRBJ1-2	CASSQDPGVNYGYTF	TGCGCCAGCAGCCAAGATCCAGGGGTTAACTATGGCTACACCTTC
TRBD1	-	TRBV28	TRBJ1-2	CASSLRRSGTGGFGYTF	TGTGCCAGCAGTTTACGGAGGTCCGGGACAGGGGGCTTTGGCTACACCTTC
-	few	TRBV6-5	TRBJ1-2	CASSYSTNNYGYTF	TGTGCCAGCAGTTACTCGACAAATAACTATGGCTACACCTTC
-	-	TRBV5-1	TRBJ2-7	CASSRTATSYEQYF	TGCGCCAGCAGCAGGACAGCGACCTCCTACGAGCAGTACTTC
-	-	TRBV5-1	TRBJ2-2	CASSFSGVTDTGELFF	TGCGCCAGCAGCTTTTCAGGGGTAACGGACACCGGGGAGCTGTTTTTT
-	-	TRBV7-2	TRBJ1-5	CASSPQGPYSNQPQHF	TGTGCCAGCAGCCCCCAGGGGCCGTATAGCAATCAGCCCCAGCATTTT
-	-	TRBV30	TRBJ1-4	CAWSVQDEKLFF	TGTGCCTGGAGTGTACAGGATGAAAAACTGTTTTTT
-	-	TRBV9	TRBJ2-4	CASSLTAGVTKNIQYF	TGTGCCAGCAGCTTGACAGCGGGCGTTACCAAAAACATTCAGTACTTC
TRBD1	-	TRBV28	TRBJ2-7	CASTPLGTGGLEQYF	TGTGCCAGCACCCCTTTGGGGACAGGGGGCCTCGAGCAGTACTTC
-	-	TRBV6-5	TRBJ2-7	CASCGGACYEQYF	TGTGCCAGCTGTGGCGGAGCCTGCTACGAGCAGTACTTC
TRBD1	few	TRBV19	TRBJ2-1	CASKWVAGTDYNEQFF	TGTGCCAGTAAGTGGGTTGCAGGGACAGACTACAATGAGCAGTTCTTC
-	-	TRBV18	TRBJ2-6	CASSLNGYGANVLTF	TGTGCCAGCTCACTTAACGGGTACGGGGCCAACGTCCTGACTTTC
-	-	TRBV4-3	TRBJ2-4	CASSQGGRSDIQYF	TGCGCCAGCAGCCAGGGGGGGCGCTCGGACATTCAGTACTTC
-	few	TRBV4-3	TRBJ1-6	CASSQDPQGSSPLHF	TGCGCCAGCAGCCAAGATCCGCAGGGTTCCTCACCCCTCCACTTT
-	-	TRBV2	TRBJ1-2	CASMRRQGYGYTF	TGTGCCAGCATGCGTCGGCAGGGATATGGCTACACCTTC
-	-	TRBV5-1	TRBJ2-5	CASSPLLGGQETQYF	TGCGCCAGCAGCCCGCTCCTTGGGGGGCAAGAGACCCAGTACTTC